The TCR beta chain described here comes from a study of CD8 T cell repertoires and HIV-1 epitope variants (dated by TCRdb to 2018 to 2020). In the study overall: Twenty-five peptides representing autologous and known Gag and Nef epitope variants were each used to stimulate T cells in separate culture wells. An aliquot of 1M T cells was set aside as an uncultured baseline condition, separate from the 70 to 90 T cell cultures. Control conditions included a CMV, EBV and flu peptide pool, the Ebola AY9 epitope as negative control, and a no-peptide well. The epitopes tested covered three Gag epitope families plus Nef HW9 and YT9. Using the EasySep Human T Cell Enrichment Kit, T cells were enriched and then co-cultured with an equal number of autologous T cell-negative cells acting as antigen-presenting cells. The cultures were grown for less than 11 days in IMDM with gentamicin, and half of the media was changed on days 3 and 7 with IL-2, IL-7 and IL-15 added. A total of about 83 T cell cultures were run, with each culture condition performed in triplicate except for one peptide, which was performed in duplicate.

Sequencing of TCR beta CDR3 regions was performed at survey depth on the immunoSEQ platform. The QIAamp DNA micro kit was used to extract genomic DNA from every cultured and uncultured CD8+ T cell population. Turning to the authors' computational methods: Samples with fewer than 5,000 productive reads were excluded, which removed about 6% of the roughly 75 HIV peptide-stimulated cultures. Sequences were trimmed to CDR3 by a MANAFEST web app, and nonproductive sequences, CDR3s under 5 amino acids, and sequences not starting with C or ending with F/W were removed. For a clonotype to count as antigen-specific, the clonotype had to expand relative to the no-peptide control in at least 2 of 3 replicates at FDR 0.01, and only within one epitope family. In addition, a specific clonotype needed a frequency at least fivefold higher than in wells stimulated with peptides from other epitope families. TCRdb provides this immuneACCESS table in a form limited to in-frame rearrangements. Some clones are lacking; in checked studies, under half of them reflect an unresolved V gene, and why the rest are absent is not known. V, J and clone size were drawn from that table, and D and trimming were deduced from the DNA. The sample table records 2,400 or so clones; approximately 70% of these occur just once. Clones ranked in the top ten supply approximately 47% of the sample.

Overall study outcomes, separate from this receptor: Four to six clonotypes recognized the Nef KF9 family and one clonotype recognized the HW9 family, while no responses were seen to the TAALDMSHF plasma variant. The study identified about nine antigen-specific TCR beta clonotypes, over 5 of which appeared to be cross-reactive for autologous or known escape epitope variants. The assay identified only TCR beta chains and indicated proliferation in response to antigen, without indicating T cell function or cytokine profile.

The CDR3 spans 14 residues, from the cysteine through the phenylalanine. Kept here is only the CDR3 DNA, which spans 42 bases and is read in frame from base 1. For CDR1 and CDR2, the germline V gene lists SGHRS and YFSETQ. V is clipped by 3 bases and J by 0 bases, and the sequence between their germline boundaries is 9 bases long. The EasySep Human CD8+ T Cell Enrichment Kit was used on day 10 to isolate CD8+ T cells from every culture. This clone is classified as large (0.1 to 1%). Its antigen specificity is not known. Qualities for individual bases were not recorded, and no much larger clone is one base off.

Specimen: cultured CD8+ T cells derived from PBMCs. This receptor was taken from a male donor with HIV. The chain is assembled from TRBV5-1 and TRBJ1-2, with an unclear D gene assignment. The nucleotide sequence is given as TGCGCCAGCAGCTCGCAGGAGACTAACTATGGCTACACCTTC. This gives the protein CASSSQETNYGYTF.